This is a list of T cell receptor beta chains from one sample in a study of OX40 agonist ivuxolimab in advanced cancers. The assay was immunoSEQ multiplex PCR, and TCRdb's table has in-frame clones only and misses some. The repertoire holds 46,000 or so clones, with roughly three quarters as singletons. Material: CD4+ or CD8+ T cells sorted from blood, obtained in a trial of the OX40 agonist ivuxolimab. The source of these receptors is an adult with an advanced solid tumor such as melanoma, head and neck, liver or kidney cancer. Both conserved end residues are part of each CDR3. Fields, in order: D gene, J gene, V gene, clone size, CDR3 DNA, CDR3 protein. A D gene is named only where the DNA matches it firmly. Not all rows give a size; the values are once, few, many and, for expanded clones, a class.

>-|TRBJ2-5|TRBV10-3|-
TGTGCCATCAGTGAGTCGCCCCTTGAGACCCAGTACTTC
CAISESPLETQYF
>-|TRBJ2-7|TRBV5-1|-
TGCGCCAGCAGCATCCAGGGGAGCTCCTACGAGCAGTACTTC
CASSIQGSSYEQYF
>TRBD2|TRBJ2-7|TRBV7-8|-
TGTGCCAGCAGCTTAATGGGCCTCGGGACTAGCGGGTCCGAGCAGTACTTC
CASSLMGLGTSGSEQYF
>-|TRBJ1-2|TRBV20-1|-
TGCAGTGCTACCAACTATGGCTACACCTTC
CSATNYGYTF
>TRBD2|TRBJ2-1|TRBV5-1|-
TGCGCCAGCAAGTTTGGGTTAGCGGGAGTAAATGAGCAGTTCTTC
CASKFGLAGVNEQFF
>TRBD1|TRBJ2-1|TRBV5-1|-
TGCGCCAGCAGCTCAACGGGACAGGGGTACAATGAGCAGTTCTTC
CASSSTGQGYNEQFF
>-|TRBJ1-5|TRBV7-6|medium-sized
TGTGCCAGCAGCTTAGGGAAAGGGACGCCCCAGCATTTT
CASSLGKGTPQHF
>TRBD1|TRBJ2-1|TRBV7-3|-
TGTGCCAGCAGCTACTCCGGGACAGGGGACCATGAGCAGTTCTTC
CASSYSGTGDHEQFF
>TRBD2|TRBJ2-3|TRBV10-3|-
TGTGCCATCGCCTCTAGCGGTTCAGATACGCAGTATTTT
CAIASSGSDTQYF
>-|TRBJ2-7|TRBV2|once
TGTGCCAGCAGCGCCAATCCGGGACCCTCCTACGAGCAGTACTTC
CASSANPGPSYEQYF
>-|TRBJ1-1|TRBV5-6|-
TGTGCCAGCAGCTTCCCCGGTTGGACTGAAGCTTTCTTT
CASSFPGWTEAFF
>-|TRBJ2-7|TRBV6-1|-
TGTGCCAGCACCCTCAGGACCGAGCAGTACTTC
CASTLRTEQYF
>-|TRBJ2-4|TRBV6-1|-
TGTGCCAGCAGTGAACCGGGGATAGCCAAAAACATTCAGTACTTC
CASSEPGIAKNIQYF
>-|TRBJ2-2|TRBV28|-
TGTGCCAGCAGTTCTGTCCCTGGAGGGAAGGGGCTGTTTTTT
CASSSVPGGKGLFF
>-|TRBJ2-7|TRBV29-1|-
TGCAGCGTTAGACAGGGAGGGGGCTCCTACGAGCAGTACTTC
CSVRQGGGSYEQYF
>-|TRBJ1-1|TRBV11-2|-
TGTGCCAGCAGCTTATTGGCGAACACTGAAGCTTTCTTT
CASSLLANTEAFF
>-|TRBJ2-5|TRBV11-1|few
TGTGCCAGCAGTGAGAGAGGGGCGGGTGGGGAGACCCAGTACTTC
CASSERGAGGETQYF
>TRBD1|TRBJ2-7|TRBV11-2|-
TGTGCCAGCAGCTTCTCTTCGACAGGGGCCTACGAGCAGTACTTC
CASSFSSTGAYEQYF
>-|TRBJ1-3|TRBV10-1|-
TGCGCCAGCAGTGGAGGAAACACCATATATTTT
CASSGGNTIYF
>-|TRBJ1-2|TRBV5-1|-
TGCGCCAGCAGCATGGTGTTAGCTAACTATGGCTACACCTTC
CASSMVLANYGYTF
>-|TRBJ1-2|TRBV4-1|-
TGCGCCAGCGTCGGGGGAAGGAACTATGGCTACACCTTC
CASVGGRNYGYTF
>-|TRBJ2-7|TRBV2|-
TGTGCCAGCAGTGCCCGCCCGTCTGAAGGGTCCAGCGAGCAGTACTTC
CASSARPSEGSSEQYF
>-|TRBJ2-7|TRBV5-4|-
TGTGCCAGCAGCTTGGAGGGGGGAAGGTACGAGCAGTACTTC
CASSLEGGRYEQYF
>-|TRBJ2-7|TRBV9|-
TGTGCCAGCAGCGTCGATCCTATAGCGGCTTCCTACGAGCAGTACTTC
CASSVDPIAASYEQYF
>-|TRBJ1-2|TRBV29-1|-
TGCAGCGTTGAAGGAGGTGGCTACACCTTC
CSVEGGGYTF
>-|TRBJ1-4|TRBV30|-
TGTGCCTGGATGCAGGGAGTAAATGAAAAACTGTTTTTT
CAWMQGVNEKLFF
>-|TRBJ1-1|TRBV18|-
TGTGCCAGCAGCGAAGGGGTACTCACTGAAGCTTTCTTT
CASSEGVLTEAFF
>-|TRBJ2-1|TRBV7-6|-
TGTGCCAGCAGCTTACGACACCGCAATGAGCAGTTCTTC
CASSLRHRNEQFF
>TRBD1|TRBJ2-7|TRBV2|once
TGTGCCAGCAGTGAATTCCAGGGGGCGGGTGAGCAGTACTTC
CASSEFQGAGEQYF
>-|TRBJ1-1|TRBV27|once
TGTGCCAGCAGTTTATCCCAGGTGAACACTGAAGCTTTCTTT
CASSLSQVNTEAFF
>TRBD2|TRBJ2-3|TRBV7-3|-
TGTGCCAGCAGCTTGGGGACTAGCGGGTCACGGGATACGCAGTATTTT
CASSLGTSGSRDTQYF
>-|TRBJ2-1|TRBV6-5|-
TGTGCCAGCAGAGGTTCAGGTACAGGGTACAATGAGCAGTTCTTC
CASRGSGTGYNEQFF
>TRBD2|TRBJ2-1|TRBV15|-
TGTGCCACCAACAAGGGGGGTAGCGGGAGGGTAAATGAGCAGTTCTTC
CATNKGGSGRVNEQFF
>-|TRBJ1-1|TRBV6-1|-
TGTGCCAGCAGTGCGTTGATGAGGGCGGTCCCTGAAGCTTTCTTT
CASSALMRAVPEAFF
>-|TRBJ1-3|TRBV30|-
TGTGCCTGGAGTGTACTTGGAAACACCATATATTTT
CAWSVLGNTIYF
>TRBD2|TRBJ2-1|TRBV18|-
TGTGCCAGCTCACCCCCCTGGACTAGCGTCAATGAGCAGTTCTTC
CASSPPWTSVNEQFF
>-|TRBJ1-4|TRBV14|-
TGTGCCAGCAGCCCCGGACGCAGGTTTAATGAAAAACTGTTTTTT
CASSPGRRFNEKLFF
>-|TRBJ2-7|TRBV12-5|-
TGTGCTAGTGGTTCAGACAGCGAGCAGTACTTC
CASGSDSEQYF
>-|TRBJ2-5|TRBV28|once
TGTGCCAGCAGTTTAAATGGCAGAGGGGGAGAGACCCAGTACTTC
CASSLNGRGGETQYF
>TRBD1|TRBJ1-1|TRBV6-4|few
TGTGCCAGCAGGACCGGACAGGGGACCGCTTTCTTT
CASRTGQGTAFF
>TRBD1|TRBJ2-4|TRBV27|-
TGTGCCAGCAGAAGGGACAGGGACGCCAAAAACATTCAGTACTTC
CASRRDRDAKNIQYF
>-|TRBJ1-1|TRBV5-1|few
TGCGCCAGCAGCCGGGACCGATTGAACACTGAAGCTTTCTTT
CASSRDRLNTEAFF
>-|TRBJ1-1|TRBV2|-
TGTGCCAGCAGTGAATCGGTAGGACGTTCGACTGAAGCTTTCTTT
CASSESVGRSTEAFF